A single sample gave rise to the 21 T cell receptor beta chains below, sequenced in a study of blood T cell repertoires in COVID-19. Libraries were prepared by immunoSEQ multiplex PCR; TCRdb keeps only in-frame clonotypes and omits some of them. The sample contains under 200,000 clones, roughly 83% of which appear only once. Sample: peripheral blood. These receptor sequences come from a human donor in a cohort sampled during active COVID-19.

The V call is TRBV5-6, the J call TRBJ1-2; TRBD1 matches 12 bases. V shed 3 bases and J 7 bases; nucleotides not matched to a gene: 7. Germline V gives CDR1 SGHDT, CDR2 YYEEEE. This CDR3 region has 15 residues. The CDR3 is CASSSLGQGASGYTF. The CDR3, as DNA: TGTGCCAGCAGCTCCTTGGGACAGGGGGCAAGTGGCTACACCTTC.

This clone was seen a few times. The rearrangement links TRBV18 to TRBJ1-1; D is perhaps TRBD1 (6 bases). The germline V gene has CDR1 KGHSH and CDR2 LQKENI. The CDR3 is 13 amino acids. Trimming pared 6 bases from V and 3 bases from J, leaving 11 bases between. CDR3 region: CASSRAGDTEAFF. In DNA form, the CDR3 reads TGTGCCAGCTCCAGGGCAGGGGACACTGAAGCTTTCTTT.

The CDR3 coding sequence is TGCGCCAGCGAGGACGGGGTGACAGATACGCAGTATTTT. It codes for CASEDGVTDTQYF. The chain joins TRBV4-1 to TRBJ2-3; tentative D call: TRBD2 (5 bases). The CDR3 spans 13 residues. CDR1 MGHRA and CDR2 YSYEKL come from the germline V gene. Deletions cut 8 bases from V and 3 bases from J, with 12 bases between.

CDR3 residues: CASSPRRSSYNEQFF. CDR3 coding DNA: TGTGCCAGCAGCCCCCGGAGAAGCTCCTACAATGAGCAGTTCTTC. The gene calls are TRBV4-2 and TRBJ2-1, with D unresolved. Looked up from germline, CDR1 is LGHNA and CDR2 is YNFKEQ. The CDR3 has 15 residues. V lost 4 bases and J 0 bases, leaving 10 bases between the germline ends.

The rearrangement uses TRBV3-1 (or the pseudogene TRBV3-2) and TRBJ2-7; D is perhaps TRBD1 (5 bases). V was cut by 3 bases and J by 4 bases, with 13 bases left in between. CDR1 is LGHDT, CDR2 YNNKEL, per germline (reference sequence). CDR3 length equals 14 residues. The CDR3 nucleotides read TGTGCCAGCAGCCAGCTGACAGCCCAATACGAGCAGTACTTC. Translating gives CASSQLTAQYEQYF.

This clone has just one count. V and J are TRBV4-1 and TRBJ2-1; 10 nucleotides line up with TRBD2. The germline V gene has CDR1 MGHRA and CDR2 YSYEKL. The length of the CDR3 is 16 residues. V trimming: 3 bases; J trimming: 5 bases; junction bases outside the gene matches: 7. CDR3 sequence: CASSHLLAGKDNEQFF. The CDR3 region has the DNA TGCGCCAGCAGCCACCTACTAGCGGGGAAAGACAATGAGCAGTTCTTC.

CDR3 in DNA: TGTGCCAGCAGCCCAAACAGGGGCCTGGAGACCCAGTACTTC. It specifies CASSPNRGLETQYF. J is TRBJ2-5 and V is TRBV9; 7 bases fit TRBD1. This CDR3 contains 14 residues. Trimming removed 4 bases from V and 5 bases from J; junction bases left unmatched: 8. Germline CDR1 SGDLS, CDR2 YYNGEE.

The V call is TRBV12-3 or TRBV12-4, the J call TRBJ2-3; D might be TRBD2 (6 bases). This CDR3 has 12 amino acids. Trimming left V 6 bases short and J 3 bases short, with 7 bases between. CDR3 DNA: TGTGCCAGCAGCCGGGGGACAGATACGCAGTATTTT. Translated, it gives CASSRGTDTQYF.

The chain employs TRBV19 and TRBJ1-4; 7 bases line up with TRBD1. Germline CDR1 is LNHDA and CDR2 is SQIVND (reference sequence). The CDR3 consists of 15 residues. The V gene end was trimmed by 3 bases and the J gene end by 4 bases; junction bases not matched to a gene: 5. The CDR3 DNA sequence: TGTGCCAGTAGTATGGGGGGACAGATTAATGAAAAACTGTTTTTT. This sequence encodes CASSMGGQINEKLFF. Drawing the rest from reference TRBV19 and TRBJ1-4, the complete variable domain is DGGITQSPKYLFRKEGQNVTLSCEQNLNHDAMYWYRQDPGQGLRLIYYSQIVNDFQKGDIAEGYSVSREKKESFPLTVTSAQKNPTAFYLCASSMGGQINEKLFFGSGTQLSVL.

The rearrangement links TRBV7-9 to TRBJ1-5; no reliable D call. This CDR3 has 13 amino acids. V was pared by 0 bases and J by 3 bases, with 3 bases between. The germline gives CDR1 SEHNR, CDR2 FQNEAQ (reference sequence). This CDR3 is CASSLAANQPQHF. As DNA, the CDR3 is TGTGCCAGCAGCTTAGCGGCCAATCAGCCCCAGCATTTT.

V is TRBV6-2 or TRBV6-3 and J is TRBJ1-4; TRBD1 is a possible D gene (5 bases). Trimming shortened V by 6 bases and J by 5 bases, and 19 bases separated the two germline ends. Germline V gene lookup returns CDR1 MNHEY and CDR2 SVGEGT. This CDR3 spans 16 amino acids. CDR3 residues: CASSTPQGLKNEKLFF. The DNA of the CDR3 is TGTGCCAGCAGCACTCCCCAGGGACTGAAGAATGAAAAACTGTTTTTT.

This sequence joins TRBV6-5 and TRBJ1-2; D perhaps matches TRBD1 (6 bases). Looked up from germline, CDR1 is MNHEY and CDR2 is SVGAGI. Trimming left V 4 bases short and J 9 bases short, with 15 bases between. This CDR3 is 13 amino acids long. This CDR3 reads CASSLGTKLSYTF. The CDR3 nucleotides are TGTGCCAGCAGTTTGGGGACAAAACTCAGCTACACCTTC.

The rearrangement joins TRBV11-3 to TRBJ2-1, with 9 bases that match TRBD2. Per germline, CDR1 SGHNT and CDR2 YENEEA. The CDR3 is 17 residues long. Trimming removed 0 bases from V and 6 bases from J; junction bases left unmatched: 9. CDR3 DNA sequence: TGTGCCAGCAGCTTAGATCCCGCGGGAGGGCCAGGCAATGAGCAGTTCTTC. Its protein is CASSLDPAGGPGNEQFF.

The J gene is TRBJ1-5, the V gene TRBV7-2; no firm D call. The CDR3 totals 15 residues. Germline assignment: CDR1 SGHTA and CDR2 FQGNSA. The ends were cut back, 0 bases at V and 4 bases at J, with 10 bases in the middle. The CDR3, as DNA: TGTGCCAGCAGCTTAGCCTTCACGACAAATCAGCCCCAGCATTTT. Amino acids: CASSLAFTTNQPQHF.

Concerning this clone itself: This same CDR3 is encoded by further DNA sequences in the sample. The chain uses TRBV7-2 and TRBJ2-7; D is possibly TRBD2 (5 bases). CDR3 length: 11 amino acids. CDR1 and CDR2 from the germline V gene are SGHTA and FQGNSA. The V and J ends lost 2 bases and 7 bases respectively, with 6 bases between them. This chain's CDR3 is CASSLRGEQYF. The CDR3 coding sequence is TGTGCCAGCAGCTTAAGAGGGGAGCAGTACTTC.

This clone was found once. This CDR3 reads CATSDSPTAGELFF. The CDR3 nucleotides read TGTGCCACCAGTGATTCCCCTACGGCCGGGGAGCTGTTTTTT. The V and J genes are TRBV24-1 and TRBJ2-2; D gene unclear. Trimming removed 2 bases at V and 6 bases at J, with 9 bases between. The CDR3 runs to 14 residues. Germline loops: CDR1 KGHDR, CDR2 SFDVKD.

The gene calls are TRBV29-1 and TRBJ2-7; 7 positions match TRBD1. The V gene's germline CDR1 is SQVTM and CDR2 ANQGSEA. CDR3 size: 15 residues. Germline trimming cut 4 bases from V and 0 bases from J; bases unmatched to any gene: 9. The CDR3 DNA is TGCAGCGTTGGGGCCCCACAGGGGTACTCCTACGAGCAGTACTTC. This translates into CSVGAPQGYSYEQYF.

V is TRBV4-1 and J is TRBJ1-4; D is perhaps TRBD1 (5 bases). Germline CDR1 is MGHRA and CDR2 is YSYEKL. Trimming removed 5 bases at V and 5 bases at J, with 9 bases between. The CDR3 runs to 13 residues. The CDR3 DNA reads as TGCGCCAGCAGCGCCCGGACAAATGAAAAACTGTTTTTT. This translates into CASSARTNEKLFF.

The chain joins TRBV28 to TRBJ2-7, with 9 bases matching TRBD2. J was trimmed by 0 bases and V by 7 bases; bases with no gene match: 13. This CDR3 spans 17 amino acids. Germline assignment: CDR1 MDHEN and CDR2 SYDVKM. The CDR3 nucleotides are TGTGCCAGCATCCCTTCCGGAGCGGGAGGAAGCTCCTACGAGCAGTACTTC. Translation: CASIPSGAGGSSYEQYF.

The rearrangement uses TRBV19 and TRBJ2-1, with 13 nucleotides matching TRBD2. The CDR3 consists of 14 residues. Germline loops: CDR1 LNHDA, CDR2 SQIVND (reference sequence). After removal of 5 bases from V and 12 bases from J, the junction contained 7 bases not matched to a gene. Here the CDR3 reads CASSVAGTSGVQFF. DNA for the CDR3: TGTGCCAGTAGTGTCGCCGGGACTAGCGGGGTGCAGTTCTTC.

This clone was observed a single time. The J gene is TRBJ2-7, the V gene TRBV7-8, with no clear D. The length of the CDR3 is 14 residues. Germline V gives CDR1 SGHVS, CDR2 FQNEAQ. Between the trimmed V and J ends, which lost 5 bases and 4 bases, there was a span of 15 bases. CDR3 in DNA: TGTGCCAGCAGCGAAAGACTTGAAACGTACGAGCAGTACTTC. This encodes CASSERLETYEQYF.